Listed below are T cell receptor beta chains from one sample, sequenced in a study of regulatory T cells in long-lasting Graves disease. One entry per CDR3 protein, called by TCRdb with MiXCR from the multiplex PCR reads. The table has hundreds of thousands of distinct CDR3 sequences, over 15% seen once; the top ten hold approximately 30%. These data were likewise used in another study, on T cells in Graves' hyperthyroidism and ophthalmopathy.

Material: peripheral blood mononuclear cells (PBMCs), obtained at new diagnosis, from a patient treated with antithyroid drugs. The receptors derive from a middle-aged man with Graves disease. Each CDR3 is given with its conserved first and last residue. A D gene is named only where the DNA matches it firmly. Rows may omit the clone size; those that give it use once, few, many or a size class.

V: TRBV28
D: NA
length: 11
size: once
J: TRBJ2-1
CDR3: CASSRSNEQFF
DNA: TGTGCCAGCAGCCGCTCTAATGAGCAGTTCTTC

V: TRBV5-1
D: NA
length: 14
size: few
J: TRBJ2-2
CDR3: CASSLERGNGELFF
DNA: TGCGCCAGCAGCTTGGAACGGGGTAACGGGGAGCTGTTTTTT

V: TRBV6-2/TRBV6-3
D: NA
length: 14
size: NA
J: TRBJ1-1
CDR3: CASSRGEGGARAFF
DNA: TGTGCCAGCAGCCGGGGGGAGGGAGGGGCGCGAGCTTTCTTT

V: TRBV20-1
D: TRBD2
length: 16
size: many
J: TRBJ2-7
CDR3: CSARDPLAGVDHEQYF
DNA: TGCAGTGCTAGAGATCCCTTGGCGGGGGTGGACCACGAGCAGTACTTC

V: TRBV20-1
D: TRBD2
length: 17
size: few
J: TRBJ2-7
CDR3: CSARDRLAGGPTYEQYF
DNA: TGCAGTGCTAGAGACAGACTAGCGGGGGGGCCTACCTACGAGCAGTACTTC

V: TRBV2
D: TRBD1
length: 12
size: few
J: TRBJ2-7
CDR3: CASKDRTYEQYF
DNA: TGTGCCAGCAAGGACAGGACCTACGAGCAGTACTTC

V: TRBV27
D: TRBD1
length: 14
size: many
J: TRBJ1-1
CDR3: CASGTGDMNTEAFF
DNA: TGTGCCAGCGGTACAGGGGACATGAACACTGAAGCTTTCTTT

V: TRBV28
D: TRBD2
length: 17
size: NA
J: TRBJ2-2
CDR3: CASRRTSGGDNTGELFF
DNA: TGTGCCAGTCGCCGGACTAGCGGGGGGGACAACACCGGGGAGCTGTTTTTT

V: TRBV6-1
D: NA
length: 15
size: NA
J: TRBJ2-7
CDR3: CASSELYDSTYEQYF
DNA: TGTGCCAGCAGTGAATTGTACGACAGTACCTACGAGCAGTACTTC

V: TRBV2
D: NA
length: 12
size: many
J: TRBJ2-5
CDR3: CASRPGYETQYF
DNA: TGTGCCAGCAGGCCAGGTTATGAGACCCAGTACTTC

V: TRBV5-1
D: NA
length: 14
size: many
J: TRBJ2-7
CDR3: CASSLGQGLREQYF
DNA: TGCGCCAGCAGCTTGGGCCAGGGTTTACGCGAGCAGTACTTC

V: TRBV20-1
D: NA
length: 15
size: few
J: TRBJ1-5
CDR3: CSASFRTNSNQPQHF
DNA: TGCAGTGCTAGTTTTAGAACAAATAGCAATCAGCCCCAGCATTTT

V: TRBV20-1
D: NA
length: 16
size: many
J: TRBJ2-6
CDR3: CSVWAGPNSGANVLTF
DNA: TGCAGTGTTTGGGCAGGGCCAAACTCTGGGGCCAACGTCCTGACTTTC

V: TRBV5-4
D: NA
length: 14
size: many
J: TRBJ1-1
CDR3: CASSFTGLNTEAFF
DNA: TGTGCCAGCAGCTTCACAGGGTTGAACACTGAAGCTTTCTTT

V: TRBV18
D: NA
length: 16
size: few
J: TRBJ1-1
CDR3: CASSPKGPGMNTEAFF
DNA: TGTGCCAGCTCACCAAAGGGGCCGGGGATGAACACTGAAGCTTTCTTT

V: TRBV18
D: TRBD2
length: 15
size: NA
J: TRBJ2-1
CDR3: CASSPSSGGANEQFF
DNA: TGTGCCAGCTCACCTTCTAGCGGGGGGGCGAATGAGCAGTTCTTC

V: TRBV2
D: NA
length: 14
size: many
J: TRBJ1-5
CDR3: CASSETYSNQPQHF
DNA: TGTGCCAGCAGTGAGACCTATAGCAATCAGCCCCAGCATTTT

V: TRBV6-1
D: TRBD1
length: 17
size: few
J: TRBJ1-6
CDR3: CASSQTGRGSYNSPLHF
DNA: TGTGCCAGCAGCCAGACAGGGAGAGGCTCCTATAATTCACCCCTCCACTTT

V: TRBV4-1
D: NA
length: 16
size: many
J: TRBJ2-3
CDR3: CASSQGQGWGTDTQYF
DNA: TGCGCCAGCAGCCAAGGTCAGGGATGGGGCACAGATACGCAGTATTTT

V: TRBV9
D: NA
length: 15
size: NA
J: TRBJ2-5
CDR3: CASSVEPGVEETQYF
DNA: TGTGCCAGCAGCGTAGAACCAGGGGTGGAAGAGACCCAGTACTTC

V: TRBV11-2
D: NA
length: 13
size: many
J: TRBJ2-7
CDR3: CASSLDNGYEQYF
DNA: TGTGCCAGCAGCTTAGATAACGGTTACGAGCAGTACTTC

V: TRBV11-2
D: NA
length: 13
size: NA
J: TRBJ2-5
CDR3: CASSGDISRTQYF
DNA: TGTGCCAGCAGCGGGGACATATCTCGGACCCAGTACTTC

V: TRBV5-5
D: NA
length: 14
size: few
J: TRBJ2-3
CDR3: CASSLVQITDTQYF
DNA: TGTGCCAGCAGCTTAGTACAGATCACAGATACGCAGTATTTT

V: TRBV10-3
D: TRBD1
length: 15
size: many
J: TRBJ1-2
CDR3: CAITSGQGDGYGYTF
DNA: TGTGCCATCACCTCCGGACAGGGTGATGGCTATGGCTACACCTTC

V: TRBV6-2/TRBV6-3
D: TRBD1
length: 17
size: many
J: TRBJ2-5
CDR3: CASSVAWTGGFRETQYF
DNA: TGTGCCAGCAGTGTTGCTTGGACAGGAGGTTTCCGGGAGACCCAGTACTTC

V: TRBV6-2/TRBV6-3
D: NA
length: 15
size: many
J: TRBJ2-5
CDR3: CASISDGQIGETQYF
DNA: TGTGCCAGCATTAGTGACGGCCAAATCGGGGAGACCCAGTACTTC